Each of the 20 T cell receptor beta chains below was sequenced from the same sample in a study of T cell repertoires in cytomegalovirus infection (dated by TCRdb to between 2018 and 2021). The sequencing machine was an Illumina HiSeq 1500. TCRdb took the public reads, trimmed them with fastp at Q25, ran MiXCR for clone calling and kept in-frame beta chains. Rows are unified per CDR3 protein, each entry keeping the most common DNA and genes. The sample table holds around 430,000 distinct CDR3 sequences, of which roughly 46% were seen once. The leading ten clones occupy just under 45% of the sample. These receptors have no known antigen. The sample's treatment or condition label, in plain terms: in vitro stimulation with specific CMV peptide epitopes to enrich CMV-specific T cells. This sample comprised cultured PBMCs, obtained from culture after CMV antigen stimulation. These receptors were taken from a human donor in good health (CMV status not recorded). Some clones in this sample may be carry-over from other donors' samples.

This clonotype was seen only a few times. The J gene is TRBJ1-1, the V gene TRBV12-3 or TRBV12-4; D possibly corresponds to TRBD1 (6 bases). V was shortened by 6 bases and J by 7 bases, with 15 bases between the two germline ends. The CDR3 runs to 13 residues. CDR3 amino acids: CASSLGAGLEAFF. DNA of the CDR3: TGTGCCAGCAGCCTGGGGGCAGGCCTTGAAGCTTTCTTT.

J is TRBJ1-3 and V is TRBV12-3 or TRBV12-4, with 8 nucleotides matching TRBD1. After removal of 5 bases from V and 2 bases from J, the junction contained 5 bases not matched to a gene. The CDR3 totals 15 residues. The CDR3 loop reads CASSNRDRPGNTIYF. CDR3 bases: TGTGCCAGCAGTAATAGGGACAGGCCTGGAAACACCATATATTTT.

This clonotype appeared a few times. The chain uses TRBV7-8 and TRBJ2-7; D might be TRBD1 (7 bases). This CDR3 is built from 15 residues. CDR1 SGHVS and CDR2 FQNEAQ come from the germline V gene. The V end was cut by 5 bases, the J end by 4 bases, with 18 bases between. The CDR3 here is CASSPRGEERYEQYF. CDR3 DNA: TGTGCCAGCAGCCCCAGGGGGGAGGAAAGGTACGAGCAGTACTTC.

This clonotype was counted ten times or more. The rearrangement joins TRBV7-2 to TRBJ2-5; perhaps D is TRBD1 or TRBD2 (5 bases each). This CDR3 is 14 amino acids long. V was pared by 1 base and J by 5 bases, with 11 bases between. Germline V CDR1 and CDR2: SGHTA, FQGNSA. The DNA for the CDR3 is TGTGCCAGCAGCTTAGTGGGGCGGGCGGAGACCCAGTACTTC. Translating gives CASSLVGRAETQYF.

The CDR3 region is CASSTVGRAKNIQYF. The CDR3 DNA sequence: TGCGCCAGCAGCACCGTCGGGAGGGCCAAAAACATTCAGTACTTC. The rearrangement uses TRBV4-1 and TRBJ2-4, with TRBD2 matching 7 bases. Trimming removed 5 bases from V and 1 base from J; junction bases left unmatched: 5. Germline V gene data show CDR1 as MGHRA and CDR2 as YSYEKL. CDR3 length: 15 amino acids.

This chain links TRBV5-8 with TRBJ1-1; TRBD1 aligns across 9 bases. Trimming at V came to 4 bases and at J to 1 base, leaving 8 bases not matched to a gene. Germline V gives CDR1 SGHTS, CDR2 YDEGEE. The CDR3 contains 16 residues. The CDR3 nucleotides read TGTGCCAGCAGCCGCCCCTCGGGACAGGGGAACACTGAAGCTTTCTTT. It translates to CASSRPSGQGNTEAFF.

There are a few counts of this clonotype. This chain links TRBV29-1 with TRBJ2-1, with no clear D. In germline, CDR1 is SQVTM, CDR2 ANQGSEA. This CDR3 spans 13 amino acids. V shed 0 bases and J shed 8 bases, with 11 bases lying between them. The CDR3 nucleotides are TGCAGCGTTGAAGACCAGATCTCCCATGAGCAGTTCTTC. This translates into CSVEDQISHEQFF.

The V call is TRBV4-3, the J call TRBJ2-7; D is unclear. The CDR3 runs 15 residues. The germline gives CDR1 LGHNA, CDR2 YSLEER. Trimming removed 0 bases at V and 7 bases at J, with 16 bases between. CDR3 bases: TGCGCCAGCAGCCAAGAGGTGACATGGACGATTGAGCAGTACTTC. Protein product: CASSQEVTWTIEQYF.

This clonotype has just one count. Here the CDR3 DNA reads TGTGCCACCGGGGAACGTGGAAACACCATATATTTT. Protein product: CATGERGNTIYF. The gene calls are TRBV15 and TRBJ1-3; no definite D call. There are 12 residues in the CDR3. V was trimmed by 8 bases and J by 3 bases, leaving 8 bases between them. CDR1 is LNHNV, CDR2 YYDKDF, per germline (reference sequence).

This rearrangement joins TRBV11-2 to TRBJ2-3, with 7 bases identical to TRBD1. Germline CDR1 reads SGHAT; CDR2 reads FQNNGV. The CDR3 totals 14 residues. Trimming took 4 bases from V and 1 from J; bases not matched to a gene: 2. The DNA of the CDR3 is TGTGCCAGCAGCTCACAGGGGCGCACAGATACGCAGTATTTT. Translated, it gives CASSSQGRTDTQYF.

J is TRBJ1-2 and V is TRBV6-8; TRBD1 matches 8 bases. Germline-derived CDR1 and CDR2 are MNHGY and SAAAGT. This CDR3 region has 15 residues. V shed 5 bases and J 3 bases; nucleotides not matched to a gene: 8. CDR3: CASSRTVQGDYGYTF. The CDR3 DNA reads as TGTGCCAGCAGTCGTACTGTACAGGGGGACTATGGCTACACCTTC.

This chain joins TRBV7-9 and TRBJ1-2, with a weak D call TRBD1 (5 bases). CDR3 length equals 15 residues. V lost 6 bases and J lost 3, with 17 bases in between. Germline CDR1 and CDR2: SEHNR and FQNEAQ (reference sequence). CDR3 in amino acids: CASRGVGAPDYGYTF. DNA for the CDR3: TGTGCCAGCAGGGGGGTTGGGGCGCCGGACTATGGCTACACCTTC. Combining the CDR3 with reference TRBV7-9 and TRBJ1-2 gives the whole variable domain DTGVSQNPRHKITKRGQNVTFRCDPISEHNRLYWYRQTLGQGPEFLTYFQNEAQLEKSRLLSDRFSAERPKGSFSTLEIQRTEQGDSAMYLCASRGVGAPDYGYTFGSGTRLTVV.

This chain links TRBV19 with TRBJ1-5; D is possibly TRBD1 (6 bases). The germline CDR1 and CDR2 sequences are LNHDA and SQIVND (reference sequence). The CDR3 covers 15 residues. V was shortened by 5 bases and J by 6 bases, with 17 bases between the two germline ends. CDR3 sequence reads: CASSREQGIGQPQHF. In nucleotides, the CDR3 is TGTGCCAGTAGTCGGGAACAGGGAATTGGTCAGCCCCAGCATTTT. Full variable domain (rest looked up from reference TRBV19 and TRBJ1-5): DGGITQSPKYLFRKEGQNVTLSCEQNLNHDAMYWYRQDPGQGLRLIYYSQIVNDFQKGDIAEGYSVSREKKESFPLTVTSAQKNPTAFYLCASSREQGIGQPQHFGDGTRLSIL.

Many counts were recorded for this clonotype. This rearrangement joins TRBV7-2 to TRBJ1-3; 8 bases match TRBD1. The CDR3 sequence is 17 residues long. The germline V gene has CDR1 SGHTA and CDR2 FQGNSA. Trimming cost V 0 bases and J 0 bases; bases outside gene matches: 4. In nucleotides, the CDR3 is TGTGCCAGCAGCTTAGCGCGGGACAGGTACTCTGGAAACACCATATATTTT. As protein: CASSLARDRYSGNTIYF.

V is TRBV5-4 and J is TRBJ2-4, with 8 bases fitting TRBD1. Trimming cost V 4 bases and J 1 base; bases outside gene matches: 4. This CDR3 has 15 amino acids. The germline CDR1 and CDR2 sequences are SGHNT and YYREEE (reference sequence). The CDR3 loop reads CASSDRGDAKNIQYF. In DNA form, the CDR3 reads TGTGCCAGCAGCGACAGGGGAGACGCCAAAAACATTCAGTACTTC.

The V and J genes are TRBV28 and TRBJ1-1; D not resolved. Deletions cut 6 bases from V and 3 bases from J, with 20 bases between. The CDR3 length is 16 residues. Germline V lookup: CDR1 MDHEN, CDR2 SYDVKM. CDR3 bases: TGTGCCAGCAGCCAAACTGGATGGTATGCTGACACTGAAGCTTTCTTT. Residues: CASSQTGWYADTEAFF.

The chain combines TRBV6-6 with TRBJ1-4; possible D gene TRBD1, 5 bases. The CDR3 is made up of 17 amino acids. The V and J ends lost 5 bases and 3 bases respectively, with 19 bases between them. CDR1 MNHNY and CDR2 SVGAGI come from the germline V gene (reference sequence). CDR3 sequence reads: CASSDIQGPSSNEKLFF. DNA of the CDR3: TGTGCCAGCAGTGACATCCAGGGACCTTCATCTAATGAAAAACTGTTTTTT.

This chain links TRBV7-2 with TRBJ2-7; the D is unclear. V lost 3 bases and J lost 2, with 5 bases in between. The germline gives CDR1 SGHTA, CDR2 FQGNSA. The CDR3 runs to 12 residues. The CDR3 nucleotides read TGTGCCAGCAGCTTCCCCCCCTACGAGCAGTACTTC. Protein sequence: CASSFPPYEQYF.

The chain combines TRBV7-9 with TRBJ2-7; TRBD2 aligns across 10 bases. V shed 5 bases and J 2 bases; nucleotides not matched to a gene: 3. The CDR3 is 14 amino acids. Germline assignment: CDR1 SEHNR and CDR2 FQNEAQ (reference sequence). CDR3 bases: TGTGCCAGCAGCGAGCGGGGGGGCGCCTACGAGCAGTACTTC. Translating gives CASSERGGAYEQYF.

This rearrangement joins TRBV6-2 or TRBV6-3 to TRBJ1-5; D gene ambiguous. CDR3 length: 14 amino acids. V was pared by 5 bases and J by 0 bases, with 8 bases between. In germline, CDR1 is MNHEY, CDR2 SVGEGT. The CDR3 nucleotides are TGTGCCAGCAGTCGCAGCGATAGCAATCAGCCCCAGCATTTT. Translating gives CASSRSDSNQPQHF.